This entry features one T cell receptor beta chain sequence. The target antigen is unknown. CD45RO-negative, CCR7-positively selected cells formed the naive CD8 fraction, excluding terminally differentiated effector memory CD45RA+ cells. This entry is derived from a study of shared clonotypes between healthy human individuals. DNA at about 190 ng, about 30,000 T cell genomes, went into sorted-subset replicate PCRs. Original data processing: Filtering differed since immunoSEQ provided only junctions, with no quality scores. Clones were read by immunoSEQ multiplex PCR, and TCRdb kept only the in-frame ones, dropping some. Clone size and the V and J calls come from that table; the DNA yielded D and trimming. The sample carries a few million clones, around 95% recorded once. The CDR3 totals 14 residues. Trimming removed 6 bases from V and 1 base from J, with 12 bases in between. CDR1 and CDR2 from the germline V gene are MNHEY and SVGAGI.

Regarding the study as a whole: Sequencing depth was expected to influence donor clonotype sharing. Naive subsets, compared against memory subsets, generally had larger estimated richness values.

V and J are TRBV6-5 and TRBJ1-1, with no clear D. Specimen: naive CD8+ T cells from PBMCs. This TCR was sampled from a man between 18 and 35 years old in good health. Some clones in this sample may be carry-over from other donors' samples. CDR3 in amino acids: CASRHSGRNTEAFF. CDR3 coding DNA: TGTGCCAGCAGGCATTCCGGCCGGAACACTGAAGCTTTCTTT.